This T cell receptor beta chain was documented in a study of T cell responses to AZD1222 COVID-19 vaccine. Overall study results and limits: It was only 6 or 7 AZD1222 recipients who were seropositive at baseline. Most donors were white British and more were female, and clonal diversity was possibly underestimated. When two AZD1222 doses had been given, Spike-specific TCR breadth and depth rose. Among spike-specific TCRs, nearly half reportedly target unmutated variant regions.

Using immunoSEQ multiplex PCR, the repertoire was profiled, and TCRdb retains in-frame clones only, with some absent. The table shows approximately 140,000 clones, with approximately 92% occurring only once. The CDR3 consists of 17 residues. Germline V lookup: CDR1 SGHRS, CDR2 YFSETQ. Trimming removed 4 bases from V and 4 bases from J; junction bases left unmatched: 9. A remark on this clone: Its antigen remains unknown.

This clonotype originated in an adult in good health. V is TRBV5-1 and J is TRBJ2-5; 14 positions agree with TRBD2. The specimen comprised peripheral blood, sampled on day 0 of AZD1222 vaccination. CDR3 bases: TGCGCCAGCAGCCAGACCGGGACTAGCGGGAGAGGAGAGACCCAGTACTTC. Amino acid sequence: CASSQTGTSGRGETQYF.